The table lists the clone carrying this T cell receptor beta chain with a few counts. Its antigen is currently unknown. The method was immunoSEQ multiplex PCR; TCRdb's version includes in-frame clones alone and lacks a portion of them. Among over 130,000 clones listed, around 90% were seen once. Germline V CDR1 and CDR2: SQVTM, ANQGSEA. This CDR3 has 14 residues. The V segment lost 6 bases and the J segment 5 bases; nucleotides outside the gene matches: 5. This sample was included in a study of T cell responses to AZD1222 COVID-19 vaccine. The study's findings and limits: Of the AZD1222 recipients, only five to seven were seropositive at baseline. Two AZD1222 administrations were followed by greater Spike-specific TCR breadth and depth.

Sequencing was performed on peripheral blood, taken 28 days after the second AZD1222 dose. The origin of this receptor is an adult who received the AZD1222 COVID-19 vaccine. The rearrangement links TRBV29-1 to TRBJ2-5, with 14 bases identical to TRBD2. In nucleotides, the CDR3 is TGCAGCGTCGGGACTAGCGGGAGTTGGGAGACCCAGTACTTC. It encodes CSVGTSGSWETQYF.